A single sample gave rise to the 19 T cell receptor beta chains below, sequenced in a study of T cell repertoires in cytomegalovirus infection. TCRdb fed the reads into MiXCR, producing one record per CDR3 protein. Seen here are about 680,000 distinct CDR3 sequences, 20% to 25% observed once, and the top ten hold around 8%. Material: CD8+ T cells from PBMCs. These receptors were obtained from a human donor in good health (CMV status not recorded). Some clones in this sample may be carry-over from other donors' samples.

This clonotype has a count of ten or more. The CDR3, as DNA: TGTGCCAGCAGTTTGTCGGGACCCTCAGATACGCAGTATTTT. Translating gives CASSLSGPSDTQYF. This rearrangement joins TRBV28 to TRBJ2-3; tentatively, D is TRBD1 or TRBD2 (5 bases each). The germline gives CDR1 MDHEN, CDR2 SYDVKM. The CDR3 runs to 14 residues. The V end lost 3 bases, the J end lost 4 bases, and 11 bases lay between the germline ends.

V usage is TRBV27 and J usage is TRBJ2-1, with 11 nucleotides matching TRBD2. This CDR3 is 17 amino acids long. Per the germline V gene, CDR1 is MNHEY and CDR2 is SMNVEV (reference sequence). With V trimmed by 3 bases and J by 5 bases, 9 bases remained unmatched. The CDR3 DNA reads TGTGCCAGCAGTTTCCGTCCGGGACTAGCGGACGACAATGAGCAGTTCTTC. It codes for CASSFRPGLADDNEQFF.

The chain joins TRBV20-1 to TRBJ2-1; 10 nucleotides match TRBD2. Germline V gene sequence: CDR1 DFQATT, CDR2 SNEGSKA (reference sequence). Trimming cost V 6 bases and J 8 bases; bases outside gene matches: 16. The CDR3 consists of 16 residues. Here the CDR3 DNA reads TGCAGTGCGCGCCTGAGGAGCGGGGGGGCCCGCCATGAGCAGTTCTTC. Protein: CSARLRSGGARHEQFF.

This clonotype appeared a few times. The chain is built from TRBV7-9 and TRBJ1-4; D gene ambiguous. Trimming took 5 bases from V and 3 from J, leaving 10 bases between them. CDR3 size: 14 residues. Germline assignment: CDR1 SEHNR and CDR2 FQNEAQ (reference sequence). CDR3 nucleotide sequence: TGTGCCAGCAGCCCAAGGAGTTCTAATGAAAAACTGTTTTTT. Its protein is CASSPRSSNEKLFF.

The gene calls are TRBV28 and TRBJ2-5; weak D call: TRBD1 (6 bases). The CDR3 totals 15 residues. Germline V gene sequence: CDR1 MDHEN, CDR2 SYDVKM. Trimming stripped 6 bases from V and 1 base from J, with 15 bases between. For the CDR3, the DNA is TGTGCCAGCAGGCCGAACAGGGTCGGCCAAGAGACCCAGTACTTC. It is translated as CASRPNRVGQETQYF. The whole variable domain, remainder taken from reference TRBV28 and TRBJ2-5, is DVKVTQSSRYLVKRTGEKVFLECVQDMDHENMFWYRQDPGLGLRLIYFSYDVKMKEKGDIPEGYSVSREKKERFSLILESASTNQTSMYLCASRPNRVGQETQYFGPGTRLLVL.

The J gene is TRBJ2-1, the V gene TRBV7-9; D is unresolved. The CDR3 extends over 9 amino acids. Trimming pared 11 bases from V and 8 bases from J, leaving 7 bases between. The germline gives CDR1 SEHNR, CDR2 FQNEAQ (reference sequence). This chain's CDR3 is CALGDEQFF. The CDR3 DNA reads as TGTGCCCTTGGGGATGAGCAGTTCTTC. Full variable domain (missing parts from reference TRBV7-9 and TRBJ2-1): DTGVSQNPRHKITKRGQNVTFRCDPISEHNRLYWYRQTLGQGPEFLTYFQNEAQLEKSRLLSDRFSAERPKGSFSTLEIQRTEQGDSAMYLCALGDEQFFGPGTRLTVL.

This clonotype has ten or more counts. The CDR3 protein is CASSYSTTTGYEQYV. The DNA of the CDR3 is TGTGCCAGCAGTTACTCTACCACGACAGGATACGAGCAGTACGTC. The V gene is TRBV6-2 or TRBV6-3, the J gene TRBJ2-7, with a weak D call TRBD1 (6 bases). Germline-derived CDR1 and CDR2 are MNHEY and SVGEGT. Trimming removed 0 bases at V and 4 bases at J, with 13 bases between. The length of the CDR3 is 15 residues.

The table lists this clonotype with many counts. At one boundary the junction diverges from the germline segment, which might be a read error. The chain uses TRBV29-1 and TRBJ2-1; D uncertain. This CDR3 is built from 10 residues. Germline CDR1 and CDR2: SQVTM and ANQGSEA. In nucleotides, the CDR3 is TGCAGCGTTGTATGGGCAGAAGAAATCTTC. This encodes CSVVWAEEIF.

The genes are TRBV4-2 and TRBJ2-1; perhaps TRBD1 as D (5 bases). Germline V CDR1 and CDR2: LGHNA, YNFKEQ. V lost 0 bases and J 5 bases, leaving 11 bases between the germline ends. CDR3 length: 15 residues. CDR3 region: CASSQETDGNNEQFF. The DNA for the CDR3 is TGTGCCAGCAGCCAAGAGACAGACGGAAACAATGAGCAGTTCTTC.

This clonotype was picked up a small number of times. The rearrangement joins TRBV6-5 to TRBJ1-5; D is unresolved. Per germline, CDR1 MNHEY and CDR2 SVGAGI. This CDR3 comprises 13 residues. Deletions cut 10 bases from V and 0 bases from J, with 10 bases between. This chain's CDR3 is CATGEYSNQPQHF. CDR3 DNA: TGTGCCACCGGGGAGTATAGCAATCAGCCCCAGCATTTT.

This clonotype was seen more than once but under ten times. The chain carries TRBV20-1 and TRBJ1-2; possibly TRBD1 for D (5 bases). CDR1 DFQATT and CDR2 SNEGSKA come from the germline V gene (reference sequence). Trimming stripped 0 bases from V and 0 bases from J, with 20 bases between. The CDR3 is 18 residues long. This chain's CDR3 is CSARDFRAHTPPNYGYTF. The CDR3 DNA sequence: TGCAGTGCTAGAGATTTCAGGGCTCACACCCCCCCTAACTATGGCTACACCTTC.

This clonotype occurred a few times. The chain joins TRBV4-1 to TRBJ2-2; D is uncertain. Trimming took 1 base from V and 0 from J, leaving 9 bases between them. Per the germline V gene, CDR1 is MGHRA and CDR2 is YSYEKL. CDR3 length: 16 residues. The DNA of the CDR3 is TGCGCCAGCAGCCAAGGAGGACCCGCGAACACCGGGGAGCTGTTTTTT. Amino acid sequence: CASSQGGPANTGELFF.

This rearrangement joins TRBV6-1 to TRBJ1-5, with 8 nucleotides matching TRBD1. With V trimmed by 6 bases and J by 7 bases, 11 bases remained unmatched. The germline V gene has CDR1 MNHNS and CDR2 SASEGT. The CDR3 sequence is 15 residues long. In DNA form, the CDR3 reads TGTGCCAGCAGCTTCTCGGACAGGGTAGGACAGCCCCAGCATTTT. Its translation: CASSFSDRVGQPQHF.

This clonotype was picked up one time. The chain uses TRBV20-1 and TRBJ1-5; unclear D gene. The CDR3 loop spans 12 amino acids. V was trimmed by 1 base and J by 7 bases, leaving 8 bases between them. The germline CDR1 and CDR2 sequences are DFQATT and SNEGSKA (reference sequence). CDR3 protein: CSARALGQPQHF. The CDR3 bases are TGCAGTGCTAGAGCCCTGGGCCAGCCCCAGCATTTT.

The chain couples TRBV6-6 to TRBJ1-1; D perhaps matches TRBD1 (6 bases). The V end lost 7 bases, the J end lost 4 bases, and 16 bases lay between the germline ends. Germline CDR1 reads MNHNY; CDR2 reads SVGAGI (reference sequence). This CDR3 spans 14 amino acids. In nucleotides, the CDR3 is TGTGCCAGCACCGAGTCAGGGGCCGGCACTGAAGCTTTCTTT. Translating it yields CASTESGAGTEAFF.

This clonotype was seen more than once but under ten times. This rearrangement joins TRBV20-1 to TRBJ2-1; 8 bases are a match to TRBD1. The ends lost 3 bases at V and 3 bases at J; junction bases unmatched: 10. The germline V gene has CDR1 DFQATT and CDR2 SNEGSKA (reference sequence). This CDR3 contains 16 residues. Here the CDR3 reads CSARAAGTGYYNEQFF. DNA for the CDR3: TGCAGTGCTAGGGCTGCCGGGACAGGTTACTACAATGAGCAGTTCTTC.

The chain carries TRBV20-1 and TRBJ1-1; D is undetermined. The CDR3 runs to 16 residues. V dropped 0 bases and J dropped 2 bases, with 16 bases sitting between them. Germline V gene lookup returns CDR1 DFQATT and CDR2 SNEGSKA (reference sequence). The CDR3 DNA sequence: TGCAGTGCTAGAGATAGGCTGGGGTTAGTTAACACTGAAGCTTTCTTT. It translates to CSARDRLGLVNTEAFF.

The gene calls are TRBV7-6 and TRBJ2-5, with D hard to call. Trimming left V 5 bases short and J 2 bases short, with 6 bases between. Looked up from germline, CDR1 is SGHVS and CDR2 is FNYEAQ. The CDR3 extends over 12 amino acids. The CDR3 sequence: CASSALQETQYF. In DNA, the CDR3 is TGTGCCAGCAGCGCGTTACAAGAGACCCAGTACTTC.

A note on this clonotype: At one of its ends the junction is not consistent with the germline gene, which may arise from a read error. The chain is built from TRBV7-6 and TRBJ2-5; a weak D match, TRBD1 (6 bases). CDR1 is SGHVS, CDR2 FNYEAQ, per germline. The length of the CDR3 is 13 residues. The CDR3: CASSLHREETQYF. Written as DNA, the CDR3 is TGTGCTAGCAGCCTCCACAGGGAAGAGACCCAGTACTTC.